This T cell receptor beta chain was found in a study of T-cell memory formation after mild COVID-19. Across the study: Across donors, TCR clusters were largely donor specific. Study results and caveats: Pre-infection memory contained some responding clones, which suggested that cross-reactive memory had joined.

TCR alpha and TCR beta cDNA libraries with sample barcodes and UMIs came from 5'RACE using constant-segment primers. Each CDR3 protein gets one entry after TCRdb re-called the 5' RACE reads with MiXCR. Of a few hundred thousand distinct CDR3 sequences in the sample, approximately 29% are singletons; the top ten hold roughly 14%. This clonotype was counted a few times. What it binds is not known. This CDR3 region has 16 residues. CDR1 and CDR2 from the germline V gene are SGHRS and YFSETQ. V lost 7 bases, J lost 9 bases, and 23 bases lay in between. The V and J genes are TRBV5-1 and TRBJ1-6; perhaps TRBD1 as D (6 bases). The source is an adult woman who had mild COVID-19 (a few samples of this study predate the infection). Cell type and time point are not known. The sample comprised PBMCs or a T cell subset sorted from them (not recorded which). The CDR3 DNA follows: TGCGCCAGCGCTGCCGGAACAGGGAGAGGTCGTTCACCCCTCCACTTT. This sequence encodes CASAAGTGRGRSPLHF.